This T cell receptor (beta chain) was recovered during a study of blood T cells in healthy people across ages. In this sample, this clonotype turned up a few times. What it recognizes is unknown. Each donor supplied approximately 10 milliliters of peripheral blood. Primers used in a second PCR of about 7 to 12 cycles were a sample-barcoded 5' primer and a J-beta primer mix. Per sample, CDR3-containing paired-end reads numbered at least 3 million. In TCRdb, the 5' RACE reads were re-called with MiXCR into one record per CDR3 protein. The table records roughly 800,000 distinct CDR3 sequences, 55% to 70% of them present only once. Broader study findings: Naive CD4+ cell counts and diversity both ran higher in long-lived than in aged donors.

Sample: blood. The source is a man aged 25 to 45 in good health.

The CDR3 DNA reads as TGCAGTGCTAGGGCCCCTGTGGAGGGTCTTGAGTATGAGCAGTTCTTC. It yields the protein CSARAPVEGLEYEQFF. This chain uses TRBV20-1 with TRBJ2-1, with TRBD2 as a possible D gene (6 bases). Trimming pared 3 bases from V and 8 bases from J, leaving 23 bases between. This CDR3 region has 16 residues. Germline-derived CDR1 and CDR2 are DFQATT and SNEGSKA (reference sequence).